These T cell receptor beta chains were read from a single sample in a study of memory CD4+ T cells and cytomegalovirus serostatus. The protocol was immunoSEQ multiplex PCR, while the TCRdb copy is restricted to in-frame clones and leaves out a portion. The data contain some 52,000 clones, about three quarters of them singletons. Sequencing used memory CD4+ T cells from blood. These receptors all come from an adult in good health and CMV-seropositive. Each CDR3 is given with its conserved first and last residue. D genes are given only for firm matches. The listing skips clone size in some rows; elsewhere it reads once, few, many or a size class.

D | size | J | V | DNA | CDR3
- | few | TRBJ2-7 | TRBV7-9 | TGTGCCAGCAGCTTAGCGGGGGGGCGGTACGAGCAGTACTTC | CASSLAGGRYEQYF
- | - | TRBJ2-1 | TRBV7-9 | TGTGCCAGCTCCACCTTGGGGTTGGCGGGGACAATGTACAATGAGCAGTTCTTC | CASSTLGLAGTMYNEQFF
- | once | TRBJ1-5 | TRBV7-2 | TGTGCCAGCAGCTTTTCAGTGAATCAGCCCCAGCATTTT | CASSFSVNQPQHF
- | few | TRBJ1-1 | TRBV29-1 | TGCAGCGCCTGGACAGCGAACACTGAAGCTTTCTTT | CSAWTANTEAFF
- | - | TRBJ2-3 | TRBV7-8 | TGTGCCAGCAGCTCGCCCCGGGGGGCTTCTGATACGCAGTATTTT | CASSSPRGASDTQYF
- | - | TRBJ1-5 | TRBV6-5 | TGTGCCAGCAGTGCACAGATTAGCAATCAGCCCCAGCATTTT | CASSAQISNQPQHF
- | - | TRBJ1-6 | TRBV30 | TGTGCCTTTCAGAGTACTTCACCCCTCCACTTT | CAFQSTSPLHF
- | - | TRBJ2-2 | TRBV7-9 | TGTGCCAGCAGCGTCGGGGGTTCGAACACCGGGGAGCTGTTTTTT | CASSVGGSNTGELFF
TRBD2 | - | TRBJ2-3 | TRBV30 | TGTGCCTGGAGTGGGACTAGCGGGGCAGATACGCAGTATTTT | CAWSGTSGADTQYF
- | - | TRBJ2-4 | TRBV29-1 | TGCAGCGTTGAACGTGGGGGAAACATTCAGTACTTC | CSVERGGNIQYF
- | once | TRBJ2-2 | TRBV4-2 | TGTGCCAGCAGCCACCCGGGGTTGGGCGGGGAGCTGTTTTTT | CASSHPGLGGELFF
- | - | TRBJ1-3 | TRBV25-1 | TGTGCCAGCAGGACAACAGGGACTGGAAACACCATATATTTT | CASRTTGTGNTIYF
TRBD1 | - | TRBJ1-2 | TRBV2 | TGTGCCAGCAGCAGGACAGGGGATGGCTACACCTTC | CASSRTGDGYTF
- | - | TRBJ2-7 | TRBV27 | TGTGCCAGCAGTTTGATCGGGGAATCCTACGAGCAGTACTTC | CASSLIGESYEQYF
TRBD1 | - | TRBJ1-6 | TRBV18 | TGTGCCAGCTCACGACAGGGTTCACCCCTCCACTTT | CASSRQGSPLHF
- | few | TRBJ1-6 | TRBV10-3 | TGTGCCACCACCCGACAGGAAGACTCACCCCTCCACTTT | CATTRQEDSPLHF
TRBD2 | - | TRBJ2-1 | TRBV6-1 | TGTGCCAGCATGGCGGGAGGGACCTACAATGAGCAGTTCTTC | CASMAGGTYNEQFF
TRBD2 | - | TRBJ2-2 | TRBV12-5 | TGTGCTAGTGGTTTGGATGGCGGGAGGCGGCCCGGGGAGCTGTTTTTT | CASGLDGGRRPGELFF
TRBD2 | - | TRBJ2-1 | TRBV2 | TGTGCCAGCACGGGCGGGAGCTCCTACAATGAGCAGTTCTTC | CASTGGSSYNEQFF
- | few | TRBJ1-6 | TRBV9 | TGTGCCAGCAGCCTCGATGGCGTTAATTCACCCCTCCACTTT | CASSLDGVNSPLHF
TRBD1 | medium-sized | TRBJ1-1 | TRBV2 | TGTGCCAGCAGTGGGGACAGGAACACTGAAGCTTTCTTT | CASSGDRNTEAFF
TRBD1 | - | TRBJ2-7 | TRBV18 | TGTGCCAGCTCATCCGACAGGGGGCTATTTCGCGAGCAGTACTTC | CASSSDRGLFREQYF
- | - | TRBJ2-1 | TRBV29-1 | TGCAGCGTAGACGATAGCGGACTCTACAATGAGCAGTTCTTC | CSVDDSGLYNEQFF
- | - | TRBJ2-2 | TRBV28 | TGTGCCAGCAGTTTAAGACCAGGGAACACCGGGGAGCTGTTTTTT | CASSLRPGNTGELFF
- | - | TRBJ2-7 | TRBV5-4 | TGTGCCAGCAGCTTGGGGACTAGGGGGTACGAGCAGTACTTC | CASSLGTRGYEQYF
TRBD1 | - | TRBJ1-5 | TRBV4-1 | TGCGCCAGCAGCCAAGATGAGGCTACAGGGGATCAGCCCCAGCATTTT | CASSQDEATGDQPQHF
- | few | TRBJ1-2 | TRBV28 | TGTGCCAGCGGATACTCGGGGCGCGGCTACACCTTC | CASGYSGRGYTF
- | few | TRBJ2-7 | TRBV28 | TGTGCCAGCAGTTCACACAGGGTTAGCTCCTACGAGCAGTACTTC | CASSSHRVSSYEQYF
- | - | TRBJ2-1 | TRBV5-1 | TGCGCCAGCAGCTTGGACTCAAGGGGGAATGAGCAGTTCTTC | CASSLDSRGNEQFF
TRBD1 | - | TRBJ2-1 | TRBV7-6 | TGTGCCAGCAGCCGACAGGGGGCTCGGGGCCATGAGCAGTTCTTC | CASSRQGARGHEQFF
- | - | TRBJ2-2 | TRBV4-3 | TGCGCCAGCAGCCAAGCGATGGGGAACACCGGGGAGCTGTTTTTT | CASSQAMGNTGELFF
- | once | TRBJ1-3 | TRBV19 | TGTGCCAGTAGTATTCAAGGTCGGCGCGGAAACACCATATATTTT | CASSIQGRRGNTIYF
- | - | TRBJ1-1 | TRBV10-1 | TGCGCCAGCAGTGAGTCAATGGTGAACACTGAAGCTTTCTTT | CASSESMVNTEAFF
- | - | TRBJ2-7 | TRBV2 | TGTGCCAGCAAAGAGACAGGAGCATCCTACGAGCAGTACTTC | CASKETGASYEQYF
- | - | TRBJ1-4 | TRBV7-8 | TGTGCCAGCAGCTTAGGGACAGCGTTTAATGAAAAACTGTTTTTT | CASSLGTAFNEKLFF
- | - | TRBJ1-2 | TRBV19 | TGTGCCAGTAGCAGGGACGTGGGGCTTGGCTACACCTTC | CASSRDVGLGYTF
- | - | TRBJ1-1 | TRBV2 | TGTGCCAGCAGTTCTCGGGACGGCGACACTGAAGCTTTCTTT | CASSSRDGDTEAFF
- | - | TRBJ2-4 | TRBV27 | TGTGCCAGCAGCTCGGGACGGGAAAACATTCAGTACTTC | CASSSGRENIQYF
- | - | TRBJ1-4 | TRBV19 | TGTGCCAGTAAGTTCAGGGAGCAGAATGAAAAACTGTTTTTT | CASKFREQNEKLFF
- | few | TRBJ1-1 | TRBV18 | TGTGCCAGCTCACTAATAGGGAGGAACACTGAAGCTTTCTTT | CASSLIGRNTEAFF
TRBD1 | - | TRBJ2-2 | TRBV11-3 | TGTGCCAGCAGCTTTTCCGGGACAGGGGGGTCCGGGGAGCTGTTTTTT | CASSFSGTGGSGELFF
- | - | TRBJ2-6 | TRBV7-3 | TGTGCCAGCAGCTTAACGAGCACGAGCTCGGGGGCCAACGTCCTGACTTTC | CASSLTSTSSGANVLTF
TRBD1 | - | TRBJ1-5 | TRBV12-5 | TGTGCTAGTGGTTTGGGACAGGGCTATCAGCCCCAGCATTTT | CASGLGQGYQPQHF
TRBD1 | - | TRBJ2-7 | TRBV4-2 | TGTGCCAGCAGCCAAGATCTGGGACAGGGCTCCTACGAGCAGTACTTC | CASSQDLGQGSYEQYF
TRBD2 | - | TRBJ2-5 | TRBV5-5 | TGTGCCAGCAGCACCTCCAGCGGGATAGAGACCCAGTACTTC | CASSTSSGIETQYF
TRBD1 | once | TRBJ2-1 | TRBV9 | TGTGCCAGCAGCCCAGGGACAGGGGGGAATGAGCAGTTCTTC | CASSPGTGGNEQFF
TRBD2 | - | TRBJ2-5 | TRBV19 | TGTGCCAGTAGTGGCCGGGGGGGGTTCCAAGAGACCCAGTACTTC | CASSGRGGFQETQYF
- | - | TRBJ1-5 | TRBV19 | TGTGCCAGTAGACCAGGCCTTGGTGGGCAGCCCCAGCATTTT | CASRPGLGGQPQHF